The 21 T cell receptor beta chains presented below share a single source sample, sequenced in a study of blood T cell repertoires in COVID-19. Sequencing used immunoSEQ multiplex PCR; TCRdb keeps in-frame clones, though not all of them. Of roughly 55,000 clones listed, roughly 90% were seen once; the top ten hold approximately 15%. Sequencing was carried out using peripheral blood. The receptors were sampled from a human donor with active COVID-19. The donor label of this sample is uncertain.

This chain joins TRBV30 and TRBJ1-2; D gene uncertain. There are 13 residues in the CDR3. The germline V gene encodes CDR1 GTSNPN and CDR2 SVGIG (reference sequence). V dropped 8 bases and J dropped 4 bases, with 17 bases sitting between them. The CDR3 is CAGAHTRGYGYTF. CDR3 coding DNA: TGTGCCGGAGCCCACACGCGGGGCTATGGCTACACCTTC.

The chain employs TRBV6-4 and TRBJ2-7, with D unresolved. V dropped 9 bases and J dropped 6 bases, with 9 bases sitting between them. This CDR3 spans 10 amino acids. CDR1 and CDR2 from the germline V gene are MRHNA and SNTAGT. Here the CDR3 DNA reads TGTGCCAGAGAGGTGGGCGAGCAGTACGTC. Translating it yields CAREVGEQYV.

The chain is built from TRBV29-1 and TRBJ2-3, with TRBD2 matching 12 bases. Germline lookup yields CDR1 SQVTM and CDR2 ANQGSEA. The CDR3 loop spans 14 amino acids. The junction had 4 bases not matched to a gene; V was cut back by 4 bases and J by 5 bases. The CDR3 sequence: CSVVLAGGKDTQYF. The CDR3 coding sequence is TGCAGCGTTGTACTAGCGGGGGGAAAAGATACGCAGTATTTT.

This clone was detected once. CDR3 DNA: TGTGCCAGCAGTGAAGAGACAGGGGGCTGGTATAATTCACCCCTCCACTTT. This codes for CASSEETGGWYNSPLHF. The V and J genes are TRBV25-1 and TRBJ1-6; 10 bases line up with TRBD1. The J segment lost 4 bases and the V segment lost 2 bases, leaving 5 bases of the junction unmatched. The CDR3 has 17 residues. Per germline, CDR1 MGHDK and CDR2 SYGVNS.

In its sample, this clone was seen a few times. This chain uses TRBV5-6 with TRBJ2-7, with 7 nucleotides matching TRBD1. The germline CDR1 and CDR2 sequences are SGHDT and YYEEEE. Losses at the gene ends were 5 bases for V and 1 base for J; bases not matched to a gene: 6. The CDR3 is made up of 14 amino acids. Here the CDR3 reads CASSPRDSSYEQYV. CDR3 in DNA: TGTGCCAGCAGTCCAAGGGACAGTTCCTACGAGCAGTACGTC.

The chain joins TRBV27 to TRBJ1-1; D is undetermined. The CDR3 covers 14 residues. V gave up 7 bases and J gave up 2 bases, with 14 bases separating them. Per the germline V gene, CDR1 is MNHEY and CDR2 is SMNVEV (reference sequence). The DNA for the CDR3 is TGTGCCAGCACTTTGAATCGGGGAAACACTGAAGCTTTCTTT. The encoded protein is CASTLNRGNTEAFF.

The chain carries TRBV6-5 and TRBJ2-3; a possible D gene is TRBD1 (5 bases). CDR3 size: 15 residues. Per germline, CDR1 MNHEY and CDR2 SVGAGI. V lost 4 bases, J lost 4 bases, and 15 bases lay in between. CDR3 coding DNA: TGTGCCAGCAGTTCCCCCGCCGACAGCGCAGATACGCAGTATTTT. Translation: CASSSPADSADTQYF.

V usage is TRBV6-2 or TRBV6-3 and J usage is TRBJ2-7, with 7 bases fitting TRBD1. Germline CDR1 and CDR2: MNHEY and SVGEGT. The CDR3 sequence is 16 residues long. Germline trimming cut 0 bases from V and 4 bases from J; bases unmatched to any gene: 9. The CDR3 here is CASSYSDRVLLYEQYV. The CDR3, as DNA: TGTGCCAGCAGTTACTCAGACAGGGTCTTGCTTTACGAGCAGTACGTC.

The V gene is TRBV29-1, the J gene TRBJ2-2; 9 bases line up with TRBD2. This CDR3 contains 15 residues. V was pared by 5 bases and J by 4 bases, with 8 bases of the junction left unmatched. Germline lookup yields CDR1 SQVTM and CDR2 ANQGSEA. The CDR3: CSVRISGGRTGELFF. CDR3 nucleotide sequence: TGCAGCGTTCGTATTAGCGGGGGCCGCACCGGGGAGCTGTTTTTT.

This rearrangement joins TRBV7-3 to TRBJ1-1; D may be TRBD1 (5 bases). This CDR3 has 13 residues. Trimming shortened V by 5 bases and J by 11 bases, and 18 bases separated the two germline ends. Germline V CDR1 and CDR2: SGHTA, FQGTGA. The CDR3 sequence is CASSDGDKQEAFF. The CDR3, as DNA: TGTGCCAGCAGCGACGGAGATAAACAGGAGGCTTTCTTT. Looking up the rest from reference TRBV7-3 and TRBJ1-1 gives the full variable domain: GAGVSQTPSNKVTEKGKYVELRCDPISGHTALYWYRQSLGQGPEFLIYFQGTGAADDSGLPNDRFFAVRPEGSVSTLKIQRTERGDSAVYLCASSDGDKQEAFFGQGTRLTVV.

The rearrangement joins TRBV10-3 to TRBJ1-3; D remains unclear. Germline V lookup: CDR1 ENHRY, CDR2 SYGVKD. The V and J ends lost 0 bases and 2 bases respectively, with 8 bases between them. This CDR3 is 15 amino acids long. The CDR3 loop is CAISESGGTGNTIYF. CDR3 bases: TGTGCCATCAGTGAGTCTGGAGGGACTGGAAACACCATATATTTT.

J is TRBJ1-5 and V is TRBV18; 8 bases line up with TRBD1. CDR3 size: 15 residues. Trimming cost V 3 bases and J 3 bases; bases outside gene matches: 4. Germline CDR1 is KGHSH and CDR2 is LQKENI. DNA for the CDR3: TGTGCCAGCTCACCCGGGACAGGTATCAATCAGCCCCAGCATTTT. Translating it yields CASSPGTGINQPQHF.

The chain recombines TRBV19 with TRBJ2-2; D not certain. The V gene's germline CDR1 is LNHDA and CDR2 SQIVND (reference sequence). The CDR3 is made up of 13 amino acids. V was clipped by 3 bases and J by 4 bases, with 6 bases between them. This chain's CDR3 is CASSIRVTGELFF. In DNA, the CDR3 is TGTGCCAGTAGTATCCGGGTCACCGGGGAGCTGTTTTTT.

The gene calls are TRBV12-3 or TRBV12-4 and TRBJ2-1, with D uncertain. The CDR3 is 12 residues long. With 8 bases removed from V and 5 bases from J, the gap between germline ends came to 10 bases. CDR3 in amino acids: CASVSGHNEQFF. CDR3 nucleotides: TGTGCCAGCGTCTCAGGTCACAATGAGCAGTTCTTC.

The chain recombines TRBV11-3 with TRBJ2-1; D perhaps matches TRBD2 (6 bases). The CDR3 loop spans 14 amino acids. The germline CDR1 and CDR2 sequences are SGHNT and YENEEA. Trimming shortened V by 1 base and J by 2 bases, and 6 bases separated the two germline ends. The CDR3 sequence: CASSLGGTYNEQFF. CDR3 DNA: TGTGCCAGCAGCTTAGGCGGGACCTACAATGAGCAGTTCTTC.

This chain links TRBV5-6 with TRBJ1-5; TRBD1 matches at 9 bases. With 4 bases clipped from V and 4 bases from J, the junction kept 0 bases outside the gene matches. Germline V lookup: CDR1 SGHDT, CDR2 YYEEEE. CDR3 length equals 13 residues. CDR3 nucleotides: TGTGCCAGCAGCGGGACAGGGAATCAGCCCCAGCATTTT. This encodes CASSGTGNQPQHF.

The V gene is TRBV11-2, the J gene TRBJ2-6, with D perhaps matching TRBD2 (5 bases). Deletions cut 5 bases from V and 5 bases from J, with 22 bases between. The germline V gene has CDR1 SGHAT and CDR2 FQNNGV. The CDR3 consists of 18 residues. The CDR3 loop reads CASSGGSTSKSRANVLTF. CDR3 in DNA: TGTGCCAGCAGCGGCGGGTCAACAAGCAAAAGTCGGGCCAACGTCCTGACTTTC.

The V gene is TRBV19, the J gene TRBJ2-1; weak D call: TRBD2 (6 bases). V was shortened by 7 bases and J by 4 bases, with 20 bases between the two germline ends. The CDR3 is 16 amino acids. Germline lookup yields CDR1 LNHDA and CDR2 SQIVND (reference sequence). The CDR3 DNA is TGTGCCAGTACCCCAAATGGGGGGAACCAATACAATGAGCAGTTCTTC. This gives the protein CASTPNGGNQYNEQFF.

This clone was recorded a few times. This chain links TRBV9 with TRBJ2-6, with D possibly TRBD1 on 6 matching bases. V lost 3 bases to trimming and J lost 2 bases, with 12 bases between them. Germline V CDR1 and CDR2: SGDLS, YYNGEE. CDR3 size: 16 residues. CDR3 nucleotide sequence: TGTGCCAGCAGCGAGTTACAGGGTCCTGGGGCCAACGTCCTGACTTTC. Residues: CASSELQGPGANVLTF.

The chain uses TRBV11-3 and TRBJ1-6; D is unresolved. Trimming removed 0 bases from V and 10 bases from J, with 7 bases in between. From germline, CDR1 is SGHNT and CDR2 YENEEA. The CDR3 length is 13 residues. The CDR3 here is CASSLDRISPLHF. Written as DNA, the CDR3 is TGTGCCAGCAGCTTAGATCGTATCTCACCCCTCCACTTT. The variable domain in full, completed from reference TRBV11-3 and TRBJ1-6, reads EAGVVQSPRYKIIEKKQPVAFWCNPISGHNTLYWYLQNLGQGPELLIRYENEEAVDDSQLPKDRFSAERLKGVDSTLKIQPAELGDSAVYLCASSLDRISPLHFGNGTRLTVT.

This clone was found once. The rearrangement joins TRBV28 to TRBJ1-5, with 10 bases that match TRBD1. Germline assignment: CDR1 MDHEN and CDR2 SYDVKM. CDR3 length equals 15 residues. The J segment lost 5 bases and the V segment lost 4 bases, leaving 5 bases of the junction unmatched. In DNA form, the CDR3 reads TGTGCCAGCAGTTCCCCGACAGGGGGCCATCAGCCCCAGCATTTT. It yields the protein CASSSPTGGHQPQHF. The complete variable domain, with remaining parts taken from reference TRBV28 and TRBJ1-5, reads DVKVTQSSRYLVKRTGEKVFLECVQDMDHENMFWYRQDPGLGLRLIYFSYDVKMKEKGDIPEGYSVSREKKERFSLILESASTNQTSMYLCASSSPTGGHQPQHFGDGTRLSIL.